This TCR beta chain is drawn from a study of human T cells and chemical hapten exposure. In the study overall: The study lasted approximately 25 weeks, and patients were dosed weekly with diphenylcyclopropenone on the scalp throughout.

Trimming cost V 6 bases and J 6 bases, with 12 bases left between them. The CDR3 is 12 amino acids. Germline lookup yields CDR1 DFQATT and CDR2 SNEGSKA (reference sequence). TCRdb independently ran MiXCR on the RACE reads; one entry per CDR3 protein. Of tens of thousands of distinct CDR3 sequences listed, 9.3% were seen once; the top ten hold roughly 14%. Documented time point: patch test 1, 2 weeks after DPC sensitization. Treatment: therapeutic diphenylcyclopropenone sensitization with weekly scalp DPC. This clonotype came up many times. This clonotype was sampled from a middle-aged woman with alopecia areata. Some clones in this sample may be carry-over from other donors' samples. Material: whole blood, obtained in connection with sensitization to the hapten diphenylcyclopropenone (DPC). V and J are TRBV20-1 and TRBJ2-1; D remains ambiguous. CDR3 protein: CSATGRSNEQFF. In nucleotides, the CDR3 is TGCAGTGCCACCGGGCGTTCCAATGAGCAGTTCTTC.